This T cell receptor beta chain was sequenced during a study of beta chain features in type 1 diabetes. Study observations and caveats: More deletions and fewer insertions at VDJ junctions were seen in type 1 diabetes patients. Here, the possible influence of HLA type (on TCRB rearrangement) remained unresolved. Naive, central memory and Treg TCRB repertoires appeared more alike in patients than in healthy donors. TCRB CDR3 length was moderately but significantly reduced in all four CD4+ subsets of Type 1 diabetes patients.

Of the isolated RNA, all was reverse transcribed, and so the sequenced material was expressed TCRB transcripts. Using immunoSEQ multiplex PCR, the repertoire was profiled, and TCRdb retains in-frame clones only, with some absent. This sample has hundreds of thousands of clones, with 15% found just once. The CDR3 extends over 14 amino acids. Trimming removed 6 bases from V and 5 bases from J, with 17 bases in between. Germline V lookup: CDR1 GTSNPN, CDR2 SVGIG (reference sequence). This clone appeared a few times. Its antigen is undetermined. The TCR comes from a man between 18 and 35 years old in good health. V gene TRBV30 combines with J gene TRBJ2-4; D uncertain. Material: naive CD4+ T cells from blood. CDR3 protein: CACPPPGTQNIQYF. DNA for the CDR3: TGTGCCTGCCCGCCCCCCGGAACTCAAAACATTCAGTACTTC.